This T cell receptor beta chain was documented in a study of cytomegalovirus exposure and HLA in healthy donors. Overall study results and limits: Association of a missense DCLRE1C variant with TCR beta V- and J-gene trimming was reported in a later analysis. In an earlier analysis, about 87% or about 30%: the productive usage of most TCR beta V segments.

A multiplex PCR was run with 60 Vbeta primers and 13 Jbeta primers. Produced via immunoSEQ multiplex PCR; TCRdb's table is partial and in-frame only. This table holds 150,000 or so clones, 60% to 85% found once. V gave up 0 bases and J gave up 6 bases; unmatched junction bases: 11. CDR3 length: 16 residues. Germline V gives CDR1 SGHRS, CDR2 YFSETQ. A note on this clone: The target antigen is unknown.

The clonotype originates from a man aged 40-55 years in good health and CMV-seropositive. Sequences were obtained from PBMCs. V is TRBV5-1 and J is TRBJ2-7; TRBD2 matches at 8 bases. Written as DNA, the CDR3 is TGCGCCAGCAGCTTGGTTCCAGCGGGAGAATTTGGCGAGCAGTACTTC. Protein sequence: CASSLVPAGEFGEQYF.